Listed below are T cell receptor beta chains from one sample, sequenced in a study of blood T cells in healthy people across ages. TCRdb re-derived calls from the 5' RACE reads in MiXCR, one entry per CDR3 protein. In the table there are hundreds of thousands of distinct CDR3 sequences, roughly three fifths of which are singletons. Sample: blood. These receptors originate from a man between 40 and 49 years old in good health. Each CDR3 is given with its conserved first and last residue. The order of the fields is clone size, J gene, V gene, D gene, CDR3 protein, CDR3 DNA. D genes are given only for firm matches. Size is stated for part of the rows, as once, few or many counts, or as a class when the clone is expanded.

- | TRBJ2-3 | TRBV6-5 | - | CASSYTPKWGGTDTQYF | TGTGCCAGCAGTTACACCCCGAAGTGGGGAGGCACAGATACGCAGTATTTT
few | TRBJ2-3 | TRBV4-3 | - | CASSQAASVRDTQYF | TGCGCCAGCAGCCAAGCGGCTAGCGTAAGAGATACGCAGTATTTT
once | TRBJ2-5 | TRBV12-3/TRBV12-4 | - | CASSFVENFPFNEQYF | TGTGCCAGCAGTTTCGTGGAGAATTTCCCTTTCAATGAGCAGTACTTC
- | TRBJ2-1 | TRBV28 | TRBD2 | CASSTMSGDYNEQFF | TGTGCCAGCAGTACTATGAGCGGGGACTACAATGAGCAGTTCTTC
- | TRBJ2-3 | TRBV6-5 | - | CAISDSSDTDTQYF | TGTGCCATTTCGGACTCCTCCGACACAGATACGCAGTATTTT
- | TRBJ2-5 | TRBV20-1 | - | CSARRDMETQYF | TGCAGTGCTAGAAGAGATATGGAGACCCAGTACTTC
- | TRBJ2-3 | TRBV20-1 | - | CSARSVGLLGADTQYF | TGCAGTGCTAGATCCGTGGGACTCCTAGGGGCAGATACGCAGTATTTT
- | TRBJ1-5 | TRBV20-1 | TRBD1 | CSAYPRQGINQPQHF | TGCAGTGCTTATCCTAGACAGGGAATAAATCAGCCCCAGCATTTT
few | TRBJ1-5 | TRBV4-2 | TRBD1 | CASSSHGGTGGQPQHF | TGTGCCAGCAGCTCACACGGAGGGACAGGGGGTCAGCCCCAGCATTTT
- | TRBJ2-7 | TRBV28 | - | CASSFGGVPHYEQYF | TGTGCCAGCAGTTTCGGAGGAGTACCGCACTACGAGCAGTACTTC
- | TRBJ2-5 | TRBV28 | - | CASSFQKGLNQETQYF | TGTGCCAGCAGTTTTCAGAAGGGGCTGAACCAAGAGACCCAGTACTTC
- | TRBJ1-4 | TRBV5-1 | TRBD1 | CASSAGQDYEKLFF | TGCGCCAGCAGCGCGGGACAGGATTATGAAAAACTGTTTTTT
- | TRBJ2-7 | TRBV7-2 | TRBD1 | CASSDRAQQYF | TGTGCCAGCAGCGACAGGGCCCAGCAGTACTTC
once | TRBJ2-6 | TRBV9 | TRBD1 | CASSVGRDRVSGANVLTF | TGTGCCAGCAGCGTAGGTCGGGACAGAGTCTCTGGGGCCAACGTCCTGACTTTC
- | TRBJ2-3 | TRBV6-2/TRBV6-3 | TRBD2 | CASSQGLAGAVDTQYF | TGTGCCAGCAGTCAAGGACTAGCGGGAGCTGTAGATACGCAGTATTTT
- | TRBJ2-1 | TRBV9 | - | CASSVDGASSYNEQFF | TGTGCCAGCAGCGTAGATGGCGCTAGCTCCTACAATGAGCAGTTCTTC
- | TRBJ1-4 | TRBV7-9 | - | CASNPRGDYEKLFF | TGTGCCAGCAACCCACGCGGGGATTATGAAAAACTGTTTTTT
- | TRBJ2-7 | TRBV24-1 | TRBD1 | CATSELTGGQYF | TGTGCCACCAGTGAGCTAACAGGGGGTCAGTACTTC
few | TRBJ2-5 | TRBV29-1 | TRBD2 | CSVDLRGETQYF | TGCAGCGTTGATTTGCGGGGGGAGACCCAGTACTTC
- | TRBJ2-5 | TRBV18 | - | CASSLFTAAQETQYF | TGTGCCAGCTCTTTATTTACGGCCGCACAAGAGACCCAGTACTTC
- | TRBJ2-5 | TRBV4-2 | - | CASSQEEGLKTQYF | TGTGCCAGCAGCCAAGAGGAGGGTTTGAAGACCCAGTACTTC
- | TRBJ2-4 | TRBV28 | - | CASGGGRGYPYF | TGTGCCAGCGGGGGGGGCAGGGGTTATCCGTACTTC
- | TRBJ2-1 | TRBV6-5 | - | CASSRQYNEQFF | TGTGCCAGCAGCAGACAGTACAATGAGCAGTTCTTC
- | TRBJ2-7 | TRBV7-2 | - | CASSVAQGPHEQYF | TGTGCCAGCAGCGTAGCTCAGGGACCCCACGAGCAGTACTTC
- | TRBJ2-4 | TRBV20-1 | - | CSAKSEGPGNIQYF | TGCAGTGCTAAGTCCGAGGGGCCAGGAAACATTCAGTACTTC
few | TRBJ2-7 | TRBV11-2 | TRBD2 | CASSLELAGGSYEQYF | TGTGCCAGCAGCTTAGAACTAGCGGGAGGATCCTACGAGCAGTACTTC
- | TRBJ1-5 | TRBV6-6 | TRBD1 | CASRKPGQGARNQPQHF | TGTGCCAGCCGAAAGCCGGGACAGGGGGCGAGGAATCAGCCCCAGCATTTT
- | TRBJ1-5 | TRBV15 | - | CATSMGADSNQPQHF | TGTGCCACCAGCATGGGAGCCGATAGCAATCAGCCCCAGCATTTT
few | TRBJ1-6 | TRBV12-3/TRBV12-4 | TRBD1 | CASSRTGEASPLHF | TGTGCCAGCAGCAGGACAGGGGAAGCTTCACCCCTCCACTTT
few | TRBJ2-5 | TRBV20-1 | TRBD2 | CSATASGRRETQYF | TGCAGTGCTACGGCTAGCGGCAGGAGGGAGACCCAGTACTTC
- | TRBJ2-7 | TRBV12-3/TRBV12-4 | - | CARWAVAYSEQYF | TGTGCCAGATGGGCGGTAGCATACAGCGAGCAGTACTTC
- | TRBJ1-1 | TRBV29-1 | TRBD1 | CSVDRGSEAFF | TGCAGCGTCGACAGGGGTTCTGAAGCTTTCTTT
few | TRBJ2-7 | TRBV6-8 | TRBD1 | CASSTPQGVDYEQYF | TGTGCCAGCAGTACACCACAGGGGGTTGACTACGAGCAGTACTTC
- | TRBJ2-3 | TRBV3-1 | TRBD2 | CASSRAGRLDTQYF | TGTGCCAGCAGCCGAGCGGGGCGGTTGGATACGCAGTATTTT
- | TRBJ1-1 | TRBV6-4 | - | CASSVKGSVEAFF | TGTGCCAGCAGTGTAAAGGGCAGCGTTGAAGCTTTCTTT
once | TRBJ2-1 | TRBV6-2/TRBV6-3 | - | CASSYSSAFQETQFF | TGTGCCAGCAGTTACTCCTCGGCCTTCCAAGAGACCCAGTTCTTC
- | TRBJ2-3 | TRBV7-6 | TRBD2 | CASSSPLAGLTDTQYF | TGTGCCAGCAGCTCACCTCTAGCGGGGTTGACAGATACGCAGTATTTT
- | TRBJ2-3 | TRBV11-2 | - | CASSERTGTVPYNTDTQYF | TGTGCCAGCAGCGAGAGGACGGGCACGGTACCATACAACACAGATACGCAGTATTTT
once | TRBJ1-1 | TRBV27 | - | CASRDTSSNTEAFF | TGTGCCAGCCGGGACACCTCATCGAACACTGAAGCTTTCTTT
- | TRBJ2-6 | TRBV27 | TRBD2 | CASSLSGGGYSGANVLTF | TGTGCCAGCAGTTTATCAGGCGGGGGTTACTCTGGGGCCAACGTCCTGACTTTC
- | TRBJ2-1 | TRBV5-1 | TRBD2 | CASSLGGGTLYNEQFF | TGCGCCAGCAGCTTGGGGGGGGGGACCCTCTACAATGAGCAGTTCTTC
few | TRBJ2-1 | TRBV29-1 | TRBD2 | CSWGGVAPSYNEQFF | TGCAGCTGGGGGGGGGTAGCCCCCTCCTACAATGAGCAGTTCTTC
once | TRBJ1-1 | TRBV11-2 | - | CASSSGLLEAFF | TGTGCCAGCAGCTCGGGGCTCCTAGAAGCTTTCTTT
- | TRBJ2-1 | TRBV2 | - | CVLLTDNEQFF | TGTGTACTCCTGACAGACAATGAGCAGTTCTTC
- | TRBJ1-1 | TRBV7-6 | - | CASSRRDTSVNTEAFF | TGTGCCAGCAGCCGTCGAGACACCTCTGTGAACACTGAAGCTTTCTTT